The 25 T cell receptor beta chains below come from one sample, sequenced in a study of cytomegalovirus exposure and HLA in healthy donors. A multiplex PCR was run with 60 Vbeta primers and 13 Jbeta primers. Profiled with immunoSEQ multiplex PCR; TCRdb holds only in-frame clones, not every one. The data show tens of thousands of clones, roughly 74% seen once. The sample taken for sequencing was PBMCs. The origin of the receptors is a woman between 40 and 55 years old in good health and CMV-seropositive.

The chain uses TRBV5-1 and TRBJ2-1; D is possibly TRBD1 (5 bases). The germline CDR1 and CDR2 sequences are SGHRS and YFSETQ. The V gene lost 3 bases and the J gene lost 4 bases, with 14 bases spanning the gap. The CDR3 contains 15 residues. The CDR3 bases are TGCGCCAGCAGCTGGACAACACAGATATACAATGAGCAGTTCTTC. This codes for CASSWTTQIYNEQFF.

The chain combines TRBV10-3 with TRBJ2-7; 8 positions match TRBD1. The J call may not be correct, given that the DNA end is closer to TRBJ2-1. Germline-derived CDR1 and CDR2 are ENHRY and SYGVKD. The length of the CDR3 is 13 residues. The CDR3 reads CAISEGQGWEQFF. The CDR3 bases are TGTGCCATCAGTGAAGGACAGGGCTGGGAGCAGTTCTTC.

This clone showed up just once. The chain carries TRBV29-1 and TRBJ1-5, with unresolved D. The CDR3 contains 14 residues. Per the germline V gene, CDR1 is SQVTM and CDR2 is ANQGSEA. Trimming pared 6 bases from V and 2 bases from J, leaving 14 bases between. The CDR3 bases are TGCAGCGTGGCCTTTGGGGAGGGCAATCAGCCCCAGCATTTT. As protein: CSVAFGEGNQPQHF.

This clone has just a few counts. V and J are TRBV29-1 and TRBJ1-1, with TRBD1 matching 8 bases. From germline, CDR1 is SQVTM and CDR2 ANQGSEA. This CDR3 has 17 residues. V trimming: 3 bases; J trimming: 5 bases; junction bases outside the gene matches: 17. CDR3 loop: CSVEWQGAGRYKTEAFF. The CDR3, as DNA: TGCAGCGTTGAGTGGCAGGGGGCAGGGAGATATAAGACTGAAGCTTTCTTT. The variable domain in full, completed from reference TRBV29-1 and TRBJ1-1, reads SAVISQKPSRDICQRGTSLTIQCQVDSQVTMMFWYRQQPGQSLTLIATANQGSEATYESGFVIDKFPISRPNLTFSTLTVSNMSPEDSSIYLCSVEWQGAGRYKTEAFFGQGTRLTVV.

V usage is TRBV7-9 and J usage is TRBJ1-2; D not certain. Germline V CDR1 and CDR2: SEHNR, FQNEAQ (reference sequence). Trimming took off 1 base at V and 8 bases at J, with 11 bases between the two ends. CDR3 length: 13 residues. CDR3 nucleotides: TGTGCCAGCAGCTTAGAGGATAGCGGCGGCTACACCTTC. Residues: CASSLEDSGGYTF.

This rearrangement joins TRBV13 to TRBJ2-7; perhaps TRBD1 as D (6 bases). Germline assignment: CDR1 PRHDT and CDR2 FYEKMQ (reference sequence). The CDR3 has 14 residues. Trimming removed 5 bases from V and 4 bases from J, with 15 bases in between. In nucleotides, the CDR3 is TGTGCCAGCAGCGGACCGGGACAACTATACGAGCAGTACTTC. It codes for CASSGPGQLYEQYF.

The chain uses TRBV7-2 and TRBJ1-2; D unresolved. Trimming stripped 3 bases from V and 6 bases from J, with 11 bases between. The CDR3 has 13 residues. Per the germline V gene, CDR1 is SGHTA and CDR2 is FQGNSA. DNA for the CDR3: TGTGCCAGCAGCTTCCGAGGGTCCGATGGCTACACCTTC. Residues: CASSFRGSDGYTF.

V gene TRBV7-9 combines with J gene TRBJ2-2, with TRBD2 matching 9 bases. The trim removed 5 bases at V and 1 base at J, leaving 2 bases unmatched. CDR1 is SEHNR, CDR2 FQNEAQ, per germline (reference sequence). The CDR3 extends over 15 amino acids. The CDR3 DNA reads as TGTGCCAGCAGCCTTAGCGGGGGGAACACCGGGGAGCTGTTTTTT. As protein: CASSLSGGNTGELFF.

The CDR3 sequence: CASSPTGLTNEKLFF. The DNA for the CDR3 is TGTGCCAGTAGTCCAACAGGGTTAACTAATGAAAAACTGTTTTTT. V is TRBV19 and J is TRBJ1-4; possible D gene TRBD1, 6 bases. The CDR3 extends over 15 amino acids. Germline CDR1 reads LNHDA; CDR2 reads SQIVND (reference sequence). V was shortened by 5 bases and J by 1 base, with 11 bases between the two germline ends. Together with reference TRBV19 and TRBJ1-4, the CDR3 gives the full variable domain: DGGITQSPKYLFRKEGQNVTLSCEQNLNHDAMYWYRQDPGQGLRLIYYSQIVNDFQKGDIAEGYSVSREKKESFPLTVTSAQKNPTAFYLCASSPTGLTNEKLFFGSGTQLSVL.

This clone was seen a handful of times. This chain connects TRBV30 to TRBJ1-1, with 7 bases lining up with TRBD1. The V gene end was trimmed by 7 bases and the J gene end by 2 bases; junction bases not matched to a gene: 13. CDR3 size: 15 residues. CDR1 and CDR2 from the germline V gene are GTSNPN and SVGIG (reference sequence). The CDR3 DNA follows: TGTGCCTTCACTTCCCGGGACAGCTCAAACACTGAAGCTTTCTTT. This translates into CAFTSRDSSNTEAFF.

The chain joins TRBV7-2 to TRBJ2-1, with TRBD2 matching 8 bases. V shed 6 bases, J shed 0 bases, and the junction held 7 bases outside the gene matches. Germline CDR1 SGHTA, CDR2 FQGNSA. The length of the CDR3 is 16 residues. In DNA, the CDR3 is TGTGCCAGCAGTCGTAGCGGGGCTAGCTCCTACAATGAGCAGTTCTTC. Encoded protein: CASSRSGASSYNEQFF.

This clone was counted only a few times. The genes are TRBV7-2 and TRBJ2-2; no reliable D call. Per germline, CDR1 SGHTA and CDR2 FQGNSA. The ends were cut back, 5 bases at V and 5 bases at J, with 12 bases in the middle. The CDR3 runs to 14 residues. CDR3 residues: CASSEILQTGELFF. The CDR3, as DNA: TGTGCCAGCAGCGAAATCCTGCAGACCGGGGAGCTGTTTTTT.

The rearrangement uses TRBV5-4 and TRBJ2-3; TRBD2 agrees at 9 bases. CDR3 length equals 17 residues. V was pared by 4 bases and J by 2 bases, with 11 bases of the junction left unmatched. Germline-derived CDR1 and CDR2 are SGHNT and YYREEE (reference sequence). CDR3 protein: CASSPHLSGGSTDTQYF. The CDR3 coding sequence is TGTGCCAGCAGCCCTCACTTGAGCGGGGGGTCCACAGATACGCAGTATTTT.

The rearrangement links TRBV27 to TRBJ2-7, with a weak D call TRBD1 (6 bases). The V and J ends lost 8 bases and 3 bases respectively, with 26 bases between them. The CDR3 length is 17 residues. CDR1 and CDR2 (germline): MNHEY, SMNVEV (reference sequence). The CDR3 DNA reads as TGTGCCAGCTCGGATGCCCCCGGTCAGGGGCTCATCTACGAGCAGTACTTC. Translated, it gives CASSDAPGQGLIYEQYF.

There are a few counts of this clone. The chain employs TRBV27 and TRBJ2-7, with 7 bases identical to TRBD1. In germline, CDR1 is MNHEY, CDR2 SMNVEV (reference sequence). J was trimmed by 3 bases and V by 2 bases; bases with no gene match: 7. The CDR3 is 15 residues long. The CDR3 protein is CASSLRQGNFYEQYF. In DNA, the CDR3 is TGTGCCAGCAGTTTAAGACAGGGAAACTTCTACGAGCAGTACTTC.

The chain is built from TRBV27 and TRBJ2-3; D call uncertain. This CDR3 region has 14 residues. V was shortened by 0 bases and J by 4 bases, with 8 bases between the two germline ends. In germline, CDR1 is MNHEY, CDR2 SMNVEV (reference sequence). The CDR3 coding sequence is TGTGCCAGCAGTTTATCTCGCCGGTCAGATACGCAGTATTTT. Protein: CASSLSRRSDTQYF.

Only one count was recorded for this clone. The rearrangement joins TRBV5-1 to TRBJ2-7; TRBD1 matches 11 bases. The J segment lost 6 bases and the V segment lost 1 base, leaving 9 bases of the junction unmatched. This CDR3 has 16 residues. CDR1 and CDR2 from the germline V gene are SGHRS and YFSETQ. CDR3 bases: TGCGCCAGCAGCTTGTCTCGGGACAGGGGGATGGGCGAGCAGTACTTC. This encodes CASSLSRDRGMGEQYF.

This clone has just a few counts. The chain couples TRBV18 to TRBJ2-7; D uncertain. V gave up 3 bases and J gave up 0 bases, with 6 bases separating them. Looked up from germline, CDR1 is KGHSH and CDR2 is LQKENI. There are 13 residues in the CDR3. The CDR3 DNA follows: TGTGCCAGCTCACCCTATAGCTCCTACGAGCAGTACTTC. The encoded protein is CASSPYSSYEQYF.

This chain uses TRBV7-2 with TRBJ1-4; 10 positions match TRBD1. Germline V CDR1 and CDR2: SGHTA, FQGNSA. V was clipped by 5 bases and J by 5 bases; unmatched bases: 2. The CDR3 has 14 residues. The CDR3 DNA reads TGTGCCAGCAGCCGGGACAGGGGAAATGAAAAACTGTTTTTT. Translating it yields CASSRDRGNEKLFF.

This sequence joins TRBV5-1 and TRBJ2-5, with D unclear. Trimming pared 0 bases from V and 1 base from J, leaving 7 bases between. Germline loops: CDR1 SGHRS, CDR2 YFSETQ. CDR3 length: 14 amino acids. The CDR3 DNA is TGCGCCAGCAGCTTGGTTGGCAGCCAAGAGACCCAGTACTTC. This sequence encodes CASSLVGSQETQYF.

The V and J genes are TRBV30 and TRBJ1-4, with a possible D match to TRBD1 (5 bases). This CDR3 has 16 amino acids. Looked up from germline, CDR1 is GTSNPN and CDR2 is SVGIG (reference sequence). The V end was cut by 3 bases, the J end by 6 bases, with 20 bases between. CDR3 bases: TGTGCCTGGAGCGACGAGGAGGGGTTGGGGTATGAAAAACTGTTTTTT. Translating it yields CAWSDEEGLGYEKLFF.

The chain links TRBV19 to TRBJ1-3; D is perhaps TRBD1 (5 bases). With 3 bases removed from V and 0 bases from J, the gap between germline ends came to 12 bases. This CDR3 region has 16 residues. Per the germline V gene, CDR1 is LNHDA and CDR2 is SQIVND (reference sequence). The CDR3 nucleotides read TGTGCCAGTAGTATTGGACAACCTCTCTCTGGAAACACCATATATTTT. It encodes CASSIGQPLSGNTIYF.

The V gene is TRBV15, the J gene TRBJ1-2; TRBD1 matches 8 bases. The junction had 5 bases not matched to a gene; V was cut back by 1 base and J by 4 bases. This CDR3 has 15 amino acids. Looked up from germline, CDR1 is LNHNV and CDR2 is YYDKDF (reference sequence). The CDR3 DNA is TGTGCCACCAGCAGAGGTTTCGGGACAGGCTATGGCTACACCTTC. Translating it yields CATSRGFGTGYGYTF.

The V gene is TRBV6-1, the J gene TRBJ1-1, with a weak D call TRBD1 (5 bases). Trimming took off 6 bases at V and 2 bases at J, with 10 bases between the two ends. The CDR3 totals 13 residues. Germline V gene sequence: CDR1 MNHNS, CDR2 SASEGT. The CDR3 loop is CASSQTGNTEAFF. In DNA form, the CDR3 reads TGTGCCAGCAGCCAAACAGGAAACACTGAAGCTTTCTTT.

This chain links TRBV4-1 with TRBJ2-7; 7 positions agree with TRBD1. With 3 bases clipped from V and 2 bases from J, the junction kept 10 bases outside the gene matches. The germline V gene has CDR1 MGHRA and CDR2 YSYEKL. The CDR3 sequence is 16 residues long. DNA of the CDR3: TGCGCCAGCAGCCAGCCTCCGGGACAGACCCCCTACGAGCAGTACTTC. It specifies CASSQPPGQTPYEQYF.